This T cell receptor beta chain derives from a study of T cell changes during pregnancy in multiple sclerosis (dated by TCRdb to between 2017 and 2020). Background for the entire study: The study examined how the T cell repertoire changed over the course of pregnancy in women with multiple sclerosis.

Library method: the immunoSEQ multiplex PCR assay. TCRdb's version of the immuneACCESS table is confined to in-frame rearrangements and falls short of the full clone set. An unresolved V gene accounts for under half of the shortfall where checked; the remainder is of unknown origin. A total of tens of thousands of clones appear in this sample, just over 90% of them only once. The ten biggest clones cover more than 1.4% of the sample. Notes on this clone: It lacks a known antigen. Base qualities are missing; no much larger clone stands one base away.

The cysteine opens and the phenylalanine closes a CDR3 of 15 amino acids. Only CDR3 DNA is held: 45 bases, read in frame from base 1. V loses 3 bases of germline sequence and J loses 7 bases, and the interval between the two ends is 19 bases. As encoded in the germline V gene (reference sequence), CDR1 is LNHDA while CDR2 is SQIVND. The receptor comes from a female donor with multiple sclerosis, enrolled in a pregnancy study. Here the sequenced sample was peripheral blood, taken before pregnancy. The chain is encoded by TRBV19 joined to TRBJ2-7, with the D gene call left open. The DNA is TGTGCCAGTAGTATCGGTGGTCCAGATACCGGGGAGCAGTACTTC. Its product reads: CASSIGGPDTGEQYF.